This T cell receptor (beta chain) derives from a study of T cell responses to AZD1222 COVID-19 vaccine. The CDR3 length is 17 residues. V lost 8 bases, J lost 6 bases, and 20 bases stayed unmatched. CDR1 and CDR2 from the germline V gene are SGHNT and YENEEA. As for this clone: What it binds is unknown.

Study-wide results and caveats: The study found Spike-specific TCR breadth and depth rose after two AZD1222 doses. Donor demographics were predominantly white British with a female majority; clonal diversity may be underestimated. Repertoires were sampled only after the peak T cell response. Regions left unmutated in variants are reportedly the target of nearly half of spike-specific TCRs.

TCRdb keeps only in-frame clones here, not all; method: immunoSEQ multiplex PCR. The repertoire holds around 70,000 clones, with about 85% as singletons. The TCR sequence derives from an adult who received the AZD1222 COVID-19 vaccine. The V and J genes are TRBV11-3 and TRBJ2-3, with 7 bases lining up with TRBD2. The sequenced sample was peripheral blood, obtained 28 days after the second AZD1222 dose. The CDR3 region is CASPPRGSAANGDTQYF. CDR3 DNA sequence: TGTGCCAGCCCGCCGCGGGGGTCGGCGGCGAATGGGGATACGCAGTATTTT.